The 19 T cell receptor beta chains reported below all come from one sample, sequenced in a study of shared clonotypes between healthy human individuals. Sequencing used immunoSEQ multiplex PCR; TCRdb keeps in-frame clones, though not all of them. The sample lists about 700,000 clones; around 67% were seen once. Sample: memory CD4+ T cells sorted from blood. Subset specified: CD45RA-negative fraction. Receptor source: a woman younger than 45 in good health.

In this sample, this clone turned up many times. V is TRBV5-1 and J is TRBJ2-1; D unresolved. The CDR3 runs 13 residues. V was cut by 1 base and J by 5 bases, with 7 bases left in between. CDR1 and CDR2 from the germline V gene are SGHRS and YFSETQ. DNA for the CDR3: TGCGCCAGCAGCTTGCTTTCGAACAATGAGCAGTTCTTC. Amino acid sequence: CASSLLSNNEQFF.

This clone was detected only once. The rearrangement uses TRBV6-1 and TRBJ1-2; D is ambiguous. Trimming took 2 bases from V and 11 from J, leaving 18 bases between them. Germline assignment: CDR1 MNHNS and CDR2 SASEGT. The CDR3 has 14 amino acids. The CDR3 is CASSELTSIGGYTF. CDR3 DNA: TGTGCCAGCAGTGAACTGACCTCGATCGGCGGGTACACCTTC.

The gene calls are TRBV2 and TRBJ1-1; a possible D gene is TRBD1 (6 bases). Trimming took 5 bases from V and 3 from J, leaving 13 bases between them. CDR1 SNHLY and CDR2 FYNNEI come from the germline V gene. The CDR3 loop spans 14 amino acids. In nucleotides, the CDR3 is TGTGCCAGCAGTCTACAGGGTTTGGACACTGAAGCTTTCTTT. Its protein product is CASSLQGLDTEAFF.

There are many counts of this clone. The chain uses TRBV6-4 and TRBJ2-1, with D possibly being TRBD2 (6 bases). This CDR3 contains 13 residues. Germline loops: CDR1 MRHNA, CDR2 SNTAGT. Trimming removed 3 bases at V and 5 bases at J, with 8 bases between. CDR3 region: CASSELANNEQFF. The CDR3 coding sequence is TGTGCCAGCAGTGAACTAGCAAACAATGAGCAGTTCTTC.

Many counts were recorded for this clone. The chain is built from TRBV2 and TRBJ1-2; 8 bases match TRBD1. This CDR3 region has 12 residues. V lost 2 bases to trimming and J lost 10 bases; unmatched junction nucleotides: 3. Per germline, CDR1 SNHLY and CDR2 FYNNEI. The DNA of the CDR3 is TGTGCCAGCAGTGAAAGACAGGGGTACTACACCTTC. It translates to CASSERQGYYTF.

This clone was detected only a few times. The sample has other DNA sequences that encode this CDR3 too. CDR3 protein: CASSFGQGTDTQYF. CDR3 nucleotide sequence: TGCGCCAGCAGCTTTGGACAGGGCACAGATACGCAGTATTTT. The genes are TRBV5-1 and TRBJ2-3, with TRBD1 matching over 7 bases. Germline lookup yields CDR1 SGHRS and CDR2 YFSETQ. The CDR3 contains 14 residues. J was trimmed by 1 base and V by 2 bases; bases with no gene match: 1. The complete variable domain, with remaining parts taken from reference TRBV5-1 and TRBJ2-3, reads KAGVTQTPRYLIKTRGQQVTLSCSPISGHRSVSWYQQTPGQGLQFLFEYFSETQRNKGNFPGRFSGRQFSNSRSEMNVSTLELGDSALYLCASSFGQGTDTQYFGPGTRLTVL.

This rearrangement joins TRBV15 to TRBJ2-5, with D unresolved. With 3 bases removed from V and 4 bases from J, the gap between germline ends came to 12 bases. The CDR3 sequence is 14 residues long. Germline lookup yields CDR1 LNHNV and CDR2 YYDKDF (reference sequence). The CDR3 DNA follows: TGTGCCACCAGCAGGAACGCTGGTGGAGAGACCCAGTACTTC. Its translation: CATSRNAGGETQYF.

CDR3 DNA sequence: TGCGCCAGCAGCACCGAGGGGGGTGAAGCTTTCTTT. Its translation: CASSTEGGEAFF. The gene calls are TRBV5-1 and TRBJ1-1; TRBD1 might be the D (6 bases). Germline CDR1 and CDR2: SGHRS and YFSETQ. CDR3 length equals 12 residues. Trimming left V 4 bases short and J 7 bases short, with 11 bases between.

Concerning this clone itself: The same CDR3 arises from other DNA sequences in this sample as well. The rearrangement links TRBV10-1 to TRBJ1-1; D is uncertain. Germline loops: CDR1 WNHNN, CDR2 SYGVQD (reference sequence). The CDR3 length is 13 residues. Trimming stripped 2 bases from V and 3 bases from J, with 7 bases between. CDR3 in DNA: TGCGCCAGCAGTGAGAGTGGGGACACTGAAGCTTTCTTT. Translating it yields CASSESGDTEAFF.

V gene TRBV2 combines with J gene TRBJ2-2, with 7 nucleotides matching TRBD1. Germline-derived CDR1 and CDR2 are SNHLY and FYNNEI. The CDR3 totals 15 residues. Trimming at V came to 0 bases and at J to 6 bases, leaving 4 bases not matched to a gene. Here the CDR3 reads CASSEARGTAGELFF. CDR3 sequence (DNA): TGTGCCAGCAGTGAAGCCAGGGGGACGGCCGGGGAGCTGTTTTTT.

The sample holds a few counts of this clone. Written as DNA, the CDR3 is TGTGCCTGGGGAGTAAGAAACAATCAGCCCCAGCATTTT. This encodes CAWGVRNNQPQHF. This chain connects TRBV30 to TRBJ1-5; D uncertain. This CDR3 spans 13 amino acids. Germline values: CDR1 GTSNPN, CDR2 SVGIG (reference sequence). Trimming removed 5 bases from V and 3 bases from J, with 11 bases in between.

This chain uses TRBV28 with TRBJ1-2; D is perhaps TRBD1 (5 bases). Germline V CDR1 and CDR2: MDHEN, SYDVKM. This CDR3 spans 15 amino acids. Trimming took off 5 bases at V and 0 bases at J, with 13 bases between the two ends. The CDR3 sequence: CASSQPGAANYGYTF. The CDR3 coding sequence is TGTGCCAGCAGTCAGCCCGGGGCAGCTAACTATGGCTACACCTTC.

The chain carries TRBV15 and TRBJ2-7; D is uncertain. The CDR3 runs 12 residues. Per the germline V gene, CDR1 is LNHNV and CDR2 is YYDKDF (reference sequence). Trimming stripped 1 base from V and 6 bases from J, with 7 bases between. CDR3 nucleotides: TGTGCCACCAGCAGAGCATACTCCGAGCAGTACTTC. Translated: CATSRAYSEQYF. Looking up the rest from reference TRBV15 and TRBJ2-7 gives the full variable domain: DAMVIQNPRYQVTQFGKPVTLSCSQTLNHNVMYWYQQKSSQAPKLLFHYYDKDFNNEADTPDNFQSRRPNTSFCFLDIRSPGLGDTAMYLCATSRAYSEQYFGPGTRLTVT.

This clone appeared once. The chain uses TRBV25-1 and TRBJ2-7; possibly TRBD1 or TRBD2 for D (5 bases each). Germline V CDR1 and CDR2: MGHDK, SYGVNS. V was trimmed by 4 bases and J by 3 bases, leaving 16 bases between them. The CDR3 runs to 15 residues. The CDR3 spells CASSAPERGDYEQYF. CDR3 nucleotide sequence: TGTGCCAGCAGTGCGCCGGAACGAGGGGACTACGAGCAGTACTTC.

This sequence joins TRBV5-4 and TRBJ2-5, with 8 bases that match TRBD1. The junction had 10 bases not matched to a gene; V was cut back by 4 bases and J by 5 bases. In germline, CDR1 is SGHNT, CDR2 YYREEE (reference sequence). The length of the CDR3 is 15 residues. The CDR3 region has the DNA TGTGCCAGCAGCATCGGACAGGGCCCGGGGGAGACCCAGTACTTC. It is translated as CASSIGQGPGETQYF.

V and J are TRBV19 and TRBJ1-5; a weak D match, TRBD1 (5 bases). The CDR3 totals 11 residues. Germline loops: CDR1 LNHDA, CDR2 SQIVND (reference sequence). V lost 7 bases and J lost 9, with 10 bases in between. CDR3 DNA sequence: TGTGCCAGTACAGATCAGGGGCCCCAGCATTTT. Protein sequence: CASTDQGPQHF.

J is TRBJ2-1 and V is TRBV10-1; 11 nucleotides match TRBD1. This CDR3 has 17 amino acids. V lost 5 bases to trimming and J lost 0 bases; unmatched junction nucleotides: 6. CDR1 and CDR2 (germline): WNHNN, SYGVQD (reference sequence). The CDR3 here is CASSPGQGGLSYNEQFF. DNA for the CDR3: TGCGCCAGCAGTCCGGGACAGGGGGGTCTCTCCTACAATGAGCAGTTCTTC.

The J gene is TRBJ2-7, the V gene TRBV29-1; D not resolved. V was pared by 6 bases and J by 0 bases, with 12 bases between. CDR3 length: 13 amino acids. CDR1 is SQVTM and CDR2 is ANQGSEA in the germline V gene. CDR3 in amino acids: CSVYLQSSYEQYF. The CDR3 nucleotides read TGCAGCGTGTACCTCCAGAGCTCCTACGAGCAGTACTTC.

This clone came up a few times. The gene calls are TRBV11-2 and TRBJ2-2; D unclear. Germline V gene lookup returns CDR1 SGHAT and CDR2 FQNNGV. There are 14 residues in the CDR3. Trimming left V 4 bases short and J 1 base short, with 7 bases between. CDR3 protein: CASSSTVNTGELFF. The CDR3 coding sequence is TGTGCCAGCAGCTCAACGGTGAACACCGGGGAGCTGTTTTTT.